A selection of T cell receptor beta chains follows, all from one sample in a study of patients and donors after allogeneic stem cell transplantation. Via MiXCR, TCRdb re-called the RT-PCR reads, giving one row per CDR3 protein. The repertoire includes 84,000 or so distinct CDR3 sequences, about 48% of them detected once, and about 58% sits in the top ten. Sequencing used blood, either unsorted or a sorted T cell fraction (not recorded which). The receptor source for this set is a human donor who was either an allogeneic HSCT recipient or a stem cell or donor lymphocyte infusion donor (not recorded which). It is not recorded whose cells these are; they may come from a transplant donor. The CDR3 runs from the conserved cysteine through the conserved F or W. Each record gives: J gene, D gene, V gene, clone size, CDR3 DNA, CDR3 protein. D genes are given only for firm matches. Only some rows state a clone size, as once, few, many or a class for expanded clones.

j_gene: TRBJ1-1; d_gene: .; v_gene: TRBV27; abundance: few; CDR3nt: TGTGCCAGCAGTTTATATCCAGGGGCTGAAGCTTTCTTT; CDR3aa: CASSLYPGAEAFF
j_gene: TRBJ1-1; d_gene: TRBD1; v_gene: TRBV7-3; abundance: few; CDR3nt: TGTGCCAGCAGCGCGACAGGGGGTACTGAAGCTTTCTTT; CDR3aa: CASSATGGTEAFF
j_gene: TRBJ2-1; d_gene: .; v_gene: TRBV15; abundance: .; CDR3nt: TGTGCCACCAGCAGAGATGCTGACCACAATGAGCAGTTCTTC; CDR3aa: CATSRDADHNEQFF
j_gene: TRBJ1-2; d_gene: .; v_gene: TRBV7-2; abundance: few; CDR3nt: TGTGCCAGCAGCTTATTCTCCTATGGCTACACCTTC; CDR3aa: CASSLFSYGYTF
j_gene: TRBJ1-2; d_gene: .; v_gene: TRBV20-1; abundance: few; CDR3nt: TGCAGTGAGGGCGGTAACTATGGCTACACCTTC; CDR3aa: CSEGGNYGYTF
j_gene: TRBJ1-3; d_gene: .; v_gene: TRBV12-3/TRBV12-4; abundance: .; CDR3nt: TGTGCCAGCACCCAATCCCCGGGGGTTGGAAACACCATATATTTT; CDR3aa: CASTQSPGVGNTIYF
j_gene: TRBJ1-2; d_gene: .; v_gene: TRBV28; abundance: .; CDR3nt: TGTGCCAGCAGTGCGGGCGCTGGACATGGCTATGGCTACACCTTC; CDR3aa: CASSAGAGHGYGYTF
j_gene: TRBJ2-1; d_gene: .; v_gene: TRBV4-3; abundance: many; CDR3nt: TGCGCCAGCAGCCAAGATCGTGCAGACTCCTACAATGAGCAGTTCTTC; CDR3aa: CASSQDRADSYNEQFF
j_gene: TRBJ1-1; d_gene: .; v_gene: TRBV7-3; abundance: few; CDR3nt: TGTGCCAGCAGCTTACCTGGTCGGAACACTGAAGCTTTCTTT; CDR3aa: CASSLPGRNTEAFF
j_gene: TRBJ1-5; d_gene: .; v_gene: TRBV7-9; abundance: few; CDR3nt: TGTGCCAGCAGCCGAGATAGCAATCAGCCCCAGCATTTT; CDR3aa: CASSRDSNQPQHF
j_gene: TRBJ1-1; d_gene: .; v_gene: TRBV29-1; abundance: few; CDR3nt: TGCAGCGTTGGAGCTCCCCTAGCTGAAGCTTTCTTT; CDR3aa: CSVGAPLAEAFF
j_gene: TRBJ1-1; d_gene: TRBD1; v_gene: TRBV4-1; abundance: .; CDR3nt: TGCGCCAGCAGCCAAGCCTTACAGGGGGACCGGCGGGAAGCTTTCTTT; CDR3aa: CASSQALQGDRREAFF
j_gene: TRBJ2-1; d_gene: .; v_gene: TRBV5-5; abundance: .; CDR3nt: TGTGCCAGCAGCTTGGAGCCCGAATACAATGAGCAGTTCTTC; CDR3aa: CASSLEPEYNEQFF
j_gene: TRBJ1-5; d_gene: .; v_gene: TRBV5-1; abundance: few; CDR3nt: TGCGCCAGCAGCCTTACACCCTCATCGCAGCCCCAGCATTTT; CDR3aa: CASSLTPSSQPQHF
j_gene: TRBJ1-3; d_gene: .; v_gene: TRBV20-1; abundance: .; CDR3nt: TGCAGTGCTAGGCCCCCAGGGAACACCATATATTTT; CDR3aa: CSARPPGNTIYF